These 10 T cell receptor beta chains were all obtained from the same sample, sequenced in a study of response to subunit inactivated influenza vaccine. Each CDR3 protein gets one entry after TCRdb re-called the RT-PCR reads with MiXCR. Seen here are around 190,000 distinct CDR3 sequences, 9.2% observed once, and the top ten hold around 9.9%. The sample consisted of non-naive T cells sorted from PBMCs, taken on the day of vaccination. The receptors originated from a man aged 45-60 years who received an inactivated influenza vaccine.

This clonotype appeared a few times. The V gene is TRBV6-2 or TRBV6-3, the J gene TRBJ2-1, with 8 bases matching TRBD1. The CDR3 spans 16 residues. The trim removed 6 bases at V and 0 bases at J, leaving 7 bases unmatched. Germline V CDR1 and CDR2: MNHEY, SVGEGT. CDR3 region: CASRSDRENSYNEQFF. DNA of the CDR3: TGTGCCAGCAGGTCGGACAGGGAGAACTCCTACAATGAGCAGTTCTTC.

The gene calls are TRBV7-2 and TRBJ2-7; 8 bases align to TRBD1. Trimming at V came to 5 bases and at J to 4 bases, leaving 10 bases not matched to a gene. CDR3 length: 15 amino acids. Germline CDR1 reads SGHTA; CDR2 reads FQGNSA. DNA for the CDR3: TGTGCCAGCAGCCCCCCAGGGGGCGCAATATACGAGCAGTACTTC. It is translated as CASSPPGGAIYEQYF. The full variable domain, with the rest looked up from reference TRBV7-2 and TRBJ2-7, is GAGVSQSPSNKVTEKGKDVELRCDPISGHTALYWYRQSLGQGLEFLIYFQGNSAPDKSGLPSDRFSAERTGGSVSTLTIQRTQQEDSAVYLCASSPPGGAIYEQYFGPGTRLTVT.

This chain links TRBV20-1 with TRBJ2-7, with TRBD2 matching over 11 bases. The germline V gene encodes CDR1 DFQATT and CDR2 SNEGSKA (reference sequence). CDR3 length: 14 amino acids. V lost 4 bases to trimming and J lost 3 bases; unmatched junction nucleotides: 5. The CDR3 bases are TGCAGTGCTATTCTGGGACTAGCGGACTACGAGCAGTACTTC. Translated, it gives CSAILGLADYEQYF.

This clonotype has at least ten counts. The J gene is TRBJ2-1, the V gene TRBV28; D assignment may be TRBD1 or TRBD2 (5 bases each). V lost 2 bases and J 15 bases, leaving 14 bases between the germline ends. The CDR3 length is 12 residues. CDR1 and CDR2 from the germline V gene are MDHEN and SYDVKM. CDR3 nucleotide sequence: TGTGCCAGCAGTTTAATCAGGGACGGGTTGTTCTTC. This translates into CASSLIRDGLFF.

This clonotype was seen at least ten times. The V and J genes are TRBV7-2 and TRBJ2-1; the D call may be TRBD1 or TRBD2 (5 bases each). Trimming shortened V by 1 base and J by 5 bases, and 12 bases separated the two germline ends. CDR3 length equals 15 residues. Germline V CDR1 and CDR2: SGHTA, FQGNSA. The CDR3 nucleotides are TGTGCCAGCAGCTTAGTTATCGGGGCAGACAATGAGCAGTTCTTC. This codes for CASSLVIGADNEQFF.

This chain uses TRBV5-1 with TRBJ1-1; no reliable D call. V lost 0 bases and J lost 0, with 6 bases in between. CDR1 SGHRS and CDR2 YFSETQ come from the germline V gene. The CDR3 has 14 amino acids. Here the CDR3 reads CASSLGNMNTEAFF. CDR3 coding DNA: TGCGCCAGCAGCTTGGGCAATATGAACACTGAAGCTTTCTTT.

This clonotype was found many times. The CDR3 sequence: CASSSQTGTKETQYF. The CDR3 DNA reads as TGCGCCAGCAGCTCCCAGACAGGGACCAAAGAGACCCAGTACTTC. This rearrangement joins TRBV5-1 to TRBJ2-5; 7 bases map to TRBD1. V was clipped by 3 bases and J by 3 bases; unmatched bases: 8. The CDR3 loop spans 15 amino acids. Germline values: CDR1 SGHRS, CDR2 YFSETQ. The full variable domain, its missing parts supplied by reference TRBV5-1 and TRBJ2-5, is KAGVTQTPRYLIKTRGQQVTLSCSPISGHRSVSWYQQTPGQGLQFLFEYFSETQRNKGNFPGRFSGRQFSNSRSEMNVSTLELGDSALYLCASSSQTGTKETQYFGPGTRLLVL.

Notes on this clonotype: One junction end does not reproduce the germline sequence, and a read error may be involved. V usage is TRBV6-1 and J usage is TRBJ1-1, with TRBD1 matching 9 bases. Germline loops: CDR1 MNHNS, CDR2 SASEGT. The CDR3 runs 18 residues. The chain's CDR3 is CASLTTREYRGRSTEVFF. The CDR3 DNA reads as TGTGCCAGCTTAACTACAAGGGAATACAGGGGGCGCAGCACTGAAGTTTTCTTT.

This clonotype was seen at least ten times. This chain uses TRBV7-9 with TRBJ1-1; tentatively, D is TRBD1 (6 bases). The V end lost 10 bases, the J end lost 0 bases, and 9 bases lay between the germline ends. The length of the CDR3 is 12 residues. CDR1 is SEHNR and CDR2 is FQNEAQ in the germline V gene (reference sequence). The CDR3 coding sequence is TGTGCCAATGGACAGATGAACACTGAAGCTTTCTTT. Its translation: CANGQMNTEAFF.

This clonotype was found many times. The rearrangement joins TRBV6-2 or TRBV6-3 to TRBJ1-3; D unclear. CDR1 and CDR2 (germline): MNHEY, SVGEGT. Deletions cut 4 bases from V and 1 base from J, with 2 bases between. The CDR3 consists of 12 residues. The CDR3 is CASSFSGNTIYF. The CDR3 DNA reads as TGTGCCAGCAGTTTTTCTGGAAACACCATATATTTT.